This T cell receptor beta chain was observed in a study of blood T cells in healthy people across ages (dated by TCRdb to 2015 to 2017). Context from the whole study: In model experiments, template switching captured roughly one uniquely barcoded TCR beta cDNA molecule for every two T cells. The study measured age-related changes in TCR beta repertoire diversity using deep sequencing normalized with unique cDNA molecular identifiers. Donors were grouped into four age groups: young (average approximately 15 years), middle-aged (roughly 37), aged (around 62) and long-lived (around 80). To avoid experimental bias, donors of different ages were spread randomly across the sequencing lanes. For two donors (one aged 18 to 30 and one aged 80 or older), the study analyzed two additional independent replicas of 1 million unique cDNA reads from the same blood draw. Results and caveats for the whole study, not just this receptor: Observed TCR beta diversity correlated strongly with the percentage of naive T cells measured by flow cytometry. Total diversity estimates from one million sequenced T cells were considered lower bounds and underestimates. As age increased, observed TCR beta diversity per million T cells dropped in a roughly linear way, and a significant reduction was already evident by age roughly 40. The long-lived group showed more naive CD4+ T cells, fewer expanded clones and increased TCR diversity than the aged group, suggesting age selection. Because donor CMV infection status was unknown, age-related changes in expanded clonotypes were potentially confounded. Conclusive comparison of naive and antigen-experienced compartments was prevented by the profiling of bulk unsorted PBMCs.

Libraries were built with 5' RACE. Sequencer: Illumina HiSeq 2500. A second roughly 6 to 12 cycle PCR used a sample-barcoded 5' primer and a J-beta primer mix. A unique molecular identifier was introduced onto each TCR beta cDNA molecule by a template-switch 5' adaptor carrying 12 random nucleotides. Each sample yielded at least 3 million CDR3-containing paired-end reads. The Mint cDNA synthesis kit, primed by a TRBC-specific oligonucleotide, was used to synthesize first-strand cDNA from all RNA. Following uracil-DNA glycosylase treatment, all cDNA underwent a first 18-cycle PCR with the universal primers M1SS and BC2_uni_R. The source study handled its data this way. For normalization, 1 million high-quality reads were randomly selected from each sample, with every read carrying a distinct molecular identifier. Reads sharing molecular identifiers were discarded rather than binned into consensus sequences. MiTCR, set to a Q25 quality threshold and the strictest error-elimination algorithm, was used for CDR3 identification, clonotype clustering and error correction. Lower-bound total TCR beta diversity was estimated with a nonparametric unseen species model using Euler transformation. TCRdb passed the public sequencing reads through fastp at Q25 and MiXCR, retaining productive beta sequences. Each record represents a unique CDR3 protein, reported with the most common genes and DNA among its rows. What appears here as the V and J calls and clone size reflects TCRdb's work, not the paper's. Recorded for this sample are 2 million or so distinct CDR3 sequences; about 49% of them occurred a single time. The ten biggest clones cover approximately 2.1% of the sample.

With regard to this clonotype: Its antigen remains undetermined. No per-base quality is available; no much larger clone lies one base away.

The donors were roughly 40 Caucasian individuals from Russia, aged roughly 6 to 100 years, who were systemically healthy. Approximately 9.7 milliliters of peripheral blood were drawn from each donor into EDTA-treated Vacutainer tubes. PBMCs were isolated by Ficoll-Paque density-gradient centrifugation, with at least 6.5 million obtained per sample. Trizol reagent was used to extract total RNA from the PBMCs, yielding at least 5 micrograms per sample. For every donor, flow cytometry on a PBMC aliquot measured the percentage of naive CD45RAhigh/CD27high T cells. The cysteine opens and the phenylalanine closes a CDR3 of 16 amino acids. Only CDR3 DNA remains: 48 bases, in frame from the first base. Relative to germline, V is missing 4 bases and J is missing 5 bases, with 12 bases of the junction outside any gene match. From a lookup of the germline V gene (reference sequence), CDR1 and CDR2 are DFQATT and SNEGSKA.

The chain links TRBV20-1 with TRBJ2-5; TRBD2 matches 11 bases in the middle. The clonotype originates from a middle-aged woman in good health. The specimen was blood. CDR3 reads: CSAISDSGGASETQYF. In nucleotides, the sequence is TGCAGTGCTATATCCGATAGCGGGGGGGCCTCGGAGACCCAGTACTTC.